The rows below give T cell receptor beta chains drawn from one sample of a study of shared clonotypes between healthy human individuals. Assay: immunoSEQ multiplex PCR; the TCRdb copy retains only in-frame clones and omits some. In the table there are around 980,000 clones, about 80% of which are singletons. Sequencing used memory CD4+ T cells from PBMCs. The receptors here all came from a man between 18 and 35 years old in good health. Some clones in this sample may be carry-over from other donors' samples. CDR3s include the opening cysteine and the closing phenylalanine or tryptophan. Fields, in order: clone size, J gene, D gene, V gene, CDR3 DNA, CDR3 protein. The D gene is left open where the match is weak. Only some rows state a clone size, as once, few, many or a class for expanded clones.

NA	TRBJ1-1	NA	TRBV20-1	TGCAGTGCTAGTCGACAAGCTGAAGCTTTCTTT	CSASRQAEAFF
NA	TRBJ2-3	NA	TRBV10-3	TGTGCCATCCAGAGCGCTTGGAACACAGATACGCAGTATTTT	CAIQSAWNTDTQYF
NA	TRBJ2-1	NA	TRBV29-1	TGCAGCGTTGGACATGGCAGCAAGGAGCAGTTCTTC	CSVGHGSKEQFF
NA	TRBJ2-5	NA	TRBV28	TGTGCCAGCACCTCCGGCCTGCTGCAGACCCAGTACTTC	CASTSGLLQTQYF
NA	TRBJ2-5	NA	TRBV29-1	TGCAGCGTCGGTCATTCAAGGGACTCTCTTCAGTACTTC	CSVGHSRDSLQYF
NA	TRBJ2-7	NA	TRBV4-3	TGCGCCAGCAGCCAAGAAATGGGCTCCTACGAGCAGTACTTC	CASSQEMGSYEQYF
NA	TRBJ2-7	TRBD1	TRBV5-4	TGTGCCAGCAGCTTGGAGGGACAGGGAACCGAGCAGTACTTC	CASSLEGQGTEQYF
NA	TRBJ2-4	NA	TRBV2	TGTGCCAGCAGCCGGGTCGGGGGAGGAAACATTCAGTACTTC	CASSRVGGGNIQYF
NA	TRBJ1-3	NA	TRBV4-3	TGCGCCAGCAGCCAAGTGGCAGGCCGGTCTCGCGGAAACACCATATATTTT	CASSQVAGRSRGNTIYF
NA	TRBJ1-5	NA	TRBV28	TGTGCCAGCAGTTTCCGGGATTATAGCAATCAGCCCCAGCATTTT	CASSFRDYSNQPQHF
once	TRBJ2-1	NA	TRBV28	TGTGCCAGCAGTGGTGCGTTTAGCTCCTACAATGAGCAGTTCTTC	CASSGAFSSYNEQFF
NA	TRBJ2-5	NA	TRBV28	TGTGCCAGCAGTTTACCAGGCCGCCAAGAGACCCAGTACTTC	CASSLPGRQETQYF
NA	TRBJ2-7	TRBD1	TRBV28	TGTGCCAGCAGTTCCTCGACAGGGGTCTACGAGCAGTACTTC	CASSSSTGVYEQYF
NA	TRBJ2-7	NA	TRBV27	TGTGCCAGCAGTTTATCGCTTTGGCCGGGTAGACTAGGCGAGCAGTACTTC	CASSLSLWPGRLGEQYF
NA	TRBJ1-6	TRBD1	TRBV30	TGTGCCAGATTAACAGGGGGCTCGAATTCACCCCTCCACTTT	CARLTGGSNSPLHF
many	TRBJ2-3	NA	TRBV5-4	TGTGCCAGCAGCCTTTCAGGCCATGGGGGCACAGATACGCAGTATTTT	CASSLSGHGGTDTQYF
NA	TRBJ2-7	NA	TRBV30	TGTGCCTGGAGTGTACGAAGGGTAAGGTCCTACGAGCAGTACTTC	CAWSVRRVRSYEQYF
NA	TRBJ2-6	TRBD1	TRBV5-4	TGTGCCAGCAGCTTGTTCGGACAGGGGGCGCGTGGGGCCAACGTCCTGACTTTC	CASSLFGQGARGANVLTF
few	TRBJ2-3	NA	TRBV7-2	TGTGCCAGCAGCACCCCTTACAGGGACACGCAGTATTTT	CASSTPYRDTQYF
NA	TRBJ1-1	NA	TRBV6-5	TGTGCCAGCAGCAGTGGGACCACTGAAGCTTTCTTT	CASSSGTTEAFF
NA	TRBJ2-1	TRBD2	TRBV5-1	TGCGCCAGCAGCTTGAACAGCGGGAGGGCTAGCAATGAGCAGTTCTTC	CASSLNSGRASNEQFF
NA	TRBJ1-2	NA	TRBV11-2	TGTGCCAGCAGCAAACGGACAGTTACGTATGGCTACACCTTC	CASSKRTVTYGYTF
NA	TRBJ2-1	TRBD1	TRBV6-6	TGTGCCAGCAGCCGGACAGGGGCCTACAATGAGCAGTTCTTC	CASSRTGAYNEQFF
NA	TRBJ2-7	NA	TRBV30	TGTGCCTGGAACACCCTAGGGGAGCTCTCAAAAGACTACGAGCAGTACTTC	CAWNTLGELSKDYEQYF
NA	TRBJ2-7	NA	TRBV7-9	TGTGCCAGCAGCCTTGCGGGGGCCGGTCCCTCCGAGCAGTACTTC	CASSLAGAGPSEQYF
NA	TRBJ1-2	NA	TRBV11-2	TGTGCCAGCAGCCCAGGGTTTAACTATGGCTACACCTTC	CASSPGFNYGYTF
NA	TRBJ2-6	NA	TRBV6-1	TGTGCCAGCAGTGATTGGGGCCTTGGGGCCAACGTCCTGACTTTC	CASSDWGLGANVLTF
once	TRBJ1-2	TRBD1	TRBV28	TGTGCCAGCAGTTTACCTCACAGGGGGCAGGTCGATGGCTACACCTTC	CASSLPHRGQVDGYTF
once	TRBJ1-1	NA	TRBV28	TGTGCCAGCAGTCCTCCCCCACGGGGGACTGAAGCTTTCTTT	CASSPPPRGTEAFF
few	TRBJ2-5	NA	TRBV7-9	TGTGCCAGCAGCTTAGATGTCCGGAGGGATCCCGGAGAGACCCAGTACTTC	CASSLDVRRDPGETQYF
NA	TRBJ2-6	NA	TRBV18	TGTGCCAGCTCACCTTTAAATACGGGGGCCAACGTCCTGACTTTC	CASSPLNTGANVLTF
NA	TRBJ2-7	TRBD1	TRBV19	TGTGCCAGTAGCGGGACAGGGGTAAACTCCTACGAGCAGTACTTC	CASSGTGVNSYEQYF
NA	TRBJ1-5	TRBD1	TRBV15	TGTGCCACCAGCAGGAGACAGGGGAGCAATCAGCCCCAGCATTTT	CATSRRQGSNQPQHF
NA	TRBJ1-5	NA	TRBV5-1	TGCGCCAGCAGCTTGGAAGGGAGGAATCAGCCCCAGCATTTT	CASSLEGRNQPQHF
NA	TRBJ2-1	NA	TRBV2	TGTGCCAGCAGTAGGGAACAGTTAGGGGGGAGGAATGAGCAGTTCTTC	CASSREQLGGRNEQFF
NA	TRBJ2-7	NA	TRBV10-3	TGTGCCACATCACGGGGTTACGGACAGAGATACGAGCAGTACTTC	CATSRGYGQRYEQYF
NA	TRBJ1-1	TRBD1	TRBV7-6	TGTGCCAGCAGCTTGTCGACAGGGAGTAACACTGAAGCTTTCTTT	CASSLSTGSNTEAFF
few	TRBJ2-3	TRBD1	TRBV9	TGTGCCAGCAGCGTAGGGACAGGCGGCACAGATACGCAGTATTTT	CASSVGTGGTDTQYF
NA	TRBJ2-2	NA	TRBV7-2	TGTGCCAGCAGCCCTAGCGCGAGCACCGGGGAGCTGTTTTTT	CASSPSASTGELFF
NA	TRBJ2-5	TRBD1	TRBV6-4	TGTGCCAGCAGTGAGGGGACAGGGGGTCGGGAGACCCAGTACTTC	CASSEGTGGRETQYF
few	TRBJ2-1	NA	TRBV19	TGTGCCAGTAGGCGAGGTGACCCGGGCTACAATGAGCAGTTCTTC	CASRRGDPGYNEQFF
few	TRBJ1-5	NA	TRBV27	TGTGCCAGCAGCCCCTCAGGCGGATTTAGCAATCAGCCCCAGCATTTT	CASSPSGGFSNQPQHF
NA	TRBJ1-1	NA	TRBV7-9	TGTGCCAGCAGCGTTTACTTAGAGATCACTGAAGCTTTCTTT	CASSVYLEITEAFF
NA	TRBJ2-7	TRBD1	TRBV10-3	TGTGCCATCAGTGACCCGGGACAGCAATACGAGCAGTACTTC	CAISDPGQQYEQYF
NA	TRBJ2-3	NA	TRBV9	TGTGCCAGCAGCGAGGGGGGAGTAAGTGTTAGCACAGATACGCAGTATTTT	CASSEGGVSVSTDTQYF
few	TRBJ2-5	NA	TRBV6-5	TGTGGGGGTTTGCGGTTCCCCCCCTCGGAGACCCAGTACTTC	CGGLRFPPSETQYF
NA	TRBJ1-2	NA	TRBV28	TGTGCCAGCAGGGGAGGGTGGGACTATGGCTACACCTTC	CASRGGWDYGYTF
many	TRBJ1-5	NA	TRBV9	TGTGCCAGCAGTGTAGGAAGCAATCAGCCCCAGCATTTT	CASSVGSNQPQHF
many	TRBJ2-2	TRBD2	TRBV5-1	TGCGCCAGCAGCTTGGAGGCTAGCGGTAACACCGGGGAGCTGTTTTTT	CASSLEASGNTGELFF
once	TRBJ1-2	NA	TRBV4-1	TGCGCCAGCAGCCGTACAGACTATGGCTACACCTTC	CASSRTDYGYTF
NA	TRBJ1-1	TRBD1	TRBV5-6	TGTGCCAGCAGCTACCGGACAGGAGCTTTCTTT	CASSYRTGAFF
NA	TRBJ2-5	TRBD2	TRBV5-1	TGCGCCAGCAGCTCCGGGACTAGCGGTAAAGAGACCCAGTACTTC	CASSSGTSGKETQYF
NA	TRBJ2-5	NA	TRBV28	TGTGCCAGCGGCAGGGGGGTTTCAGAGACCCAGTACTTC	CASGRGVSETQYF
NA	TRBJ2-7	TRBD2	TRBV5-6	TGTGCCAGTAAAATAGCGGGAGGGCCGAGCGGCGAGCAGTACTTC	CASKIAGGPSGEQYF
NA	TRBJ2-2	NA	TRBV5-1	TGCGCCAGCAGCTTGCAAGGGACATTCAACACCGGGGAGCTGTTTTTT	CASSLQGTFNTGELFF